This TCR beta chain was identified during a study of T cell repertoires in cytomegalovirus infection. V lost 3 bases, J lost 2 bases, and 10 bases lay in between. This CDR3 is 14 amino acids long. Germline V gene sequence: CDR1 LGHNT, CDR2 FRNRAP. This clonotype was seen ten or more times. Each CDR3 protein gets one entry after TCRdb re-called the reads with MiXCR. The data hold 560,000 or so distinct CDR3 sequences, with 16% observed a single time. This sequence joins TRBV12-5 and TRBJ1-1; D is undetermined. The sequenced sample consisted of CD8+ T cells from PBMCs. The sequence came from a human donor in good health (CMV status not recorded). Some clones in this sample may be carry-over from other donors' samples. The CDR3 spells CASGLISDNTEAFF. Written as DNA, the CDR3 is TGTGCTAGTGGTTTAATCTCGGATAACACTGAAGCTTTCTTT. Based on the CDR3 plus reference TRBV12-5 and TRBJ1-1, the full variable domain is DARVTQTPRHKVTEMGQEVTMRCQPILGHNTVFWYRQTMMQGLELLAYFRNRAPLDDSGMPKDRFSAEMPDATLATLKIQPSEPRDSAVYFCASGLISDNTEAFFGQGTRLTVV.